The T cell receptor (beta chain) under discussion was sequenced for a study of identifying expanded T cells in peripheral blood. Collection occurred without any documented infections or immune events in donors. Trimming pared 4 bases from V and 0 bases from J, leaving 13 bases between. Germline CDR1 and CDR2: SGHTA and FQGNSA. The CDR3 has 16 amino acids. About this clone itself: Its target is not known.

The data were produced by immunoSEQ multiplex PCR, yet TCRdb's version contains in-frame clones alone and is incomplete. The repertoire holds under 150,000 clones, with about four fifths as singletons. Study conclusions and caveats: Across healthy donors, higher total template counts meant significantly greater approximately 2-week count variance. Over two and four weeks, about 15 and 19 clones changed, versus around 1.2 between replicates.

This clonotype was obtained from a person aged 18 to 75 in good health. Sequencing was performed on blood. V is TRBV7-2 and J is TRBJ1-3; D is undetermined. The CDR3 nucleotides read TGTGCCAGCAGCTCACGAGGGCCCTACTCTGGAAACACCATATATTTT. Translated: CASSSRGPYSGNTIYF. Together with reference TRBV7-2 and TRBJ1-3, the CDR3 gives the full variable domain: GAGVSQSPSNKVTEKGKDVELRCDPISGHTALYWYRQSLGQGLEFLIYFQGNSAPDKSGLPSDRFSAERTGGSVSTLTIQRTQQEDSAVYLCASSSRGPYSGNTIYFGEGSWLTVV.